This T cell receptor beta chain was retrieved from a study of shared clonotypes between healthy human individuals. Study details: Donors consisted of a couple of women and three men between 18 and 49. Study findings and constraints: The sharing of about 5.3% of naive CD4 clonotypes was seen across a few donors.

In the case of this clone: Its antigen is not identified.

V was clipped by 0 bases and J by 1 base, with 10 bases between them. Germline CDR1 and CDR2: SGHDT and YYEEEE. The CDR3 runs 15 residues. Running of the assay took place at deep level. Profiling relied on immunoSEQ multiplex PCR, and the TCRdb table lists in-frame clones only, not all of them. The repertoire includes 2 million to 2.5 million clones, roughly 93% of them detected once, and about 0.39% sits in the top ten. The sample was naive CD4+ T cells from PBMCs. Subset given: CD45RA+ positively selected. The chain combines TRBV5-6 with TRBJ1-1; D not resolved. The sequence was obtained from a man between 18 and 35 years old in good health. Some clones in this sample may be carry-over from other donors' samples. CDR3 region: CASSLDGRRNTEAFF. The CDR3 nucleotides read TGTGCCAGCAGCTTGGACGGCAGGAGGAACACTGAAGCTTTCTTT.